This T cell receptor (beta chain) comes out of a study of blood T cell repertoires in COVID-19. Study as a whole: In each case, the material was cDNA or gDNA derived from T cells, B-cell-depleted T cells, or PBMCs.

Patients of the Seattle cohort, enrolled during active infection, were followed longitudinally. The repertoire was sequenced with immunoSEQ multiplex PCR; TCRdb's copy has only in-frame clones and lacks some. The sample records under 300,000 clones, 85% to 90% being singletons. V lost 4 bases and J lost 5, with 20 bases in between. This CDR3 contains 16 residues. Germline CDR1 reads SGHDT; CDR2 reads YYEEEE. The sequence was collected from a woman between 25 and 40 years old with COVID-19, enrolled during active disease. The genes are TRBV5-6 and TRBJ2-3, with D perhaps TRBD2 (5 bases). Sequenced material: peripheral blood. CDR3 protein: CASSQERQSTRDTQYF. Here the CDR3 DNA reads TGTGCCAGCAGCCAAGAGCGGCAGAGTACAAGAGATACGCAGTATTTT.